These 18 T cell receptor beta chains originate from one sample sequenced in a study of PD-L1 blockade in urothelial cancer. The assay was immunoSEQ multiplex PCR, and TCRdb's table has in-frame clones only and misses some. The table has some 20,000 clones, about 91% seen once; the top ten hold roughly 3.7%. Sequencing used PBMCs, obtained around atezolizumab (anti-PD-L1) treatment. The receptors were gathered from a man aged 50-60 years with urothelial cancer.

The chain carries TRBV10-2 and TRBJ2-2, with D perhaps matching TRBD2 (5 bases). The CDR3 runs to 14 residues. V was shortened by 7 bases and J by 3 bases, with 12 bases between the two germline ends. Germline assignment: CDR1 WSHSY and CDR2 SAAADI. The CDR3 region has the DNA TGCGCCAGCATTCGGACTTCAGACACCGGGGAGCTGTTTTTT. Its protein is CASIRTSDTGELFF.

V is TRBV28 and J is TRBJ2-5; 9 bases match TRBD1. Trimming removed 4 bases from V and 2 bases from J; junction bases left unmatched: 5. The length of the CDR3 is 15 residues. Germline-derived CDR1 and CDR2 are MDHEN and SYDVKM. Written as DNA, the CDR3 is TGTGCCAGCAGTTCCCCCGGGACAGGGCAAGAGACCCAGTACTTC. Amino acids: CASSSPGTGQETQYF.

V gene TRBV2 combines with J gene TRBJ2-1; TRBD2 matches 11 bases. Germline assignment: CDR1 SNHLY and CDR2 FYNNEI. J lost 9 bases, V lost 3 bases, and 4 bases had no gene match. The CDR3 has 14 residues. CDR3 sequence reads: CASSETSGIVEQFF. CDR3 nucleotides: TGTGCCAGCAGTGAGACTAGCGGGATAGTTGAGCAGTTCTTC.

The genes are TRBV19 and TRBJ1-4; D is uncertain. Germline assignment: CDR1 LNHDA and CDR2 SQIVND (reference sequence). The length of the CDR3 is 15 residues. Deletions cut 3 bases from V and 3 bases from J, with 11 bases between. The CDR3 loop is CASSIRAMANEKLFF. CDR3 nucleotides: TGTGCCAGTAGTATCCGAGCCATGGCTAATGAAAAACTGTTTTTT. The full variable domain, with the rest looked up from reference TRBV19 and TRBJ1-4, is DGGITQSPKYLFRKEGQNVTLSCEQNLNHDAMYWYRQDPGQGLRLIYYSQIVNDFQKGDIAEGYSVSREKKESFPLTVTSAQKNPTAFYLCASSIRAMANEKLFFGSGTQLSVL.

This clone came up a few times. J is TRBJ2-2 and V is TRBV7-9; weak D call: TRBD2 (5 bases). This CDR3 is 12 amino acids long. Germline lookup yields CDR1 SEHNR and CDR2 FQNEAQ (reference sequence). Deletions cut 10 bases from V and 6 bases from J, with 12 bases between. This chain's CDR3 is CAIFEGAGELFF. The CDR3 bases are TGTGCCATATTCGAGGGCGCCGGGGAGCTGTTTTTT. The whole variable domain, filled in from reference TRBV7-9 and TRBJ2-2, reads DTGVSQNPRHKITKRGQNVTFRCDPISEHNRLYWYRQTLGQGPEFLTYFQNEAQLEKSRLLSDRFSAERPKGSFSTLEIQRTEQGDSAMYLCAIFEGAGELFFGEGSRLTVL.

The chain uses TRBV5-1 and TRBJ1-2, with TRBD1 matching over 9 bases. The ends lost 1 base at V and 6 bases at J; junction bases unmatched: 10. Germline V gene data show CDR1 as SGHRS and CDR2 as YFSETQ. The CDR3 is 16 residues long. The CDR3, as DNA: TGCGCCAGCAGCTTGTGGGGTCGGACAGGGGATGATGGCTACACCTTC. Translating gives CASSLWGRTGDDGYTF.

The CDR3 here is CASSKSSGSLGTQYF. CDR3 DNA: TGTGCCAGCAGCAAATCTAGCGGGAGTTTAGGGACCCAGTACTTC. The genes are TRBV6-5 and TRBJ2-5; the match to TRBD2 covers 10 bases. The V segment lost 6 bases and the J segment 7 bases; nucleotides outside the gene matches: 11. The CDR3 consists of 15 residues. CDR1 MNHEY and CDR2 SVGAGI come from the germline V gene.

This chain uses TRBV12-5 with TRBJ2-4; tentative D call: TRBD2 (5 bases). V was shortened by 2 bases and J by 0 bases, with 14 bases between the two germline ends. The CDR3 runs to 17 residues. Looked up from germline, CDR1 is LGHNT and CDR2 is FRNRAP. CDR3 residues: CASGLSGSGLAKNIQYF. The CDR3 DNA follows: TGTGCTAGTGGTTTGTCGGGGTCAGGCCTAGCCAAAAACATTCAGTACTTC.

There are a few counts of this clone. The gene calls are TRBV7-8 and TRBJ1-5; a weak D match, TRBD1 (5 bases). The V end was cut by 5 bases, the J end by 7 bases, with 15 bases between. This CDR3 region has 14 residues. The germline V gene encodes CDR1 SGHVS and CDR2 FQNEAQ. The CDR3 loop is CASSLIGGDQPQHF. The DNA of the CDR3 is TGTGCCAGCAGCCTTATCGGGGGTGACCAGCCCCAGCATTTT.

This clone was detected only a few times. This chain joins TRBV5-1 and TRBJ2-2, with 10 positions matching TRBD1. The germline V gene encodes CDR1 SGHRS and CDR2 YFSETQ. With 10 bases clipped from V and 3 bases from J, the junction kept 6 bases outside the gene matches. This CDR3 spans 14 amino acids. CDR3 bases: TGCGCCTGTTCCGGGACAGGGGACACCGGGGAGCTGTTTTTT. Protein product: CACSGTGDTGELFF.

The genes are TRBV7-9 and TRBJ2-7, with 8 bases identical to TRBD1. V lost 3 bases to trimming and J lost 5 bases; unmatched junction nucleotides: 6. Germline V CDR1 and CDR2: SEHNR, FQNEAQ (reference sequence). This CDR3 contains 14 residues. CDR3 in amino acids: CASSLRTGSHEQYF. In DNA, the CDR3 is TGTGCCAGCAGCTTGAGGACAGGGTCCCACGAGCAGTACTTC.

This chain uses TRBV9 with TRBJ2-4; D may be TRBD1 (6 bases). V shed 0 bases and J shed 2 bases, with 12 bases lying between them. Germline V CDR1 and CDR2: SGDLS, YYNGEE. This CDR3 spans 16 amino acids. CDR3: CASSVGEGGSKNIQYF. As DNA, the CDR3 is TGTGCCAGCAGCGTAGGCGAAGGGGGATCCAAAAACATTCAGTACTTC.

The rearrangement uses TRBV6-5 and TRBJ2-4, with 14 bases fitting TRBD2. Germline trimming cut 7 bases from V and 8 bases from J; bases unmatched to any gene: 7. CDR3 length: 15 amino acids. Germline CDR1 is MNHEY and CDR2 is SVGAGI. The CDR3 protein is CASTRTSGGKYIQYF. The CDR3 DNA sequence: TGTGCCAGCACCCGGACTAGCGGGGGGAAGTACATTCAGTACTTC.

The J gene is TRBJ2-1, the V gene TRBV10-1; a possible D gene is TRBD1 (5 bases). This CDR3 has 16 residues. With 2 bases removed from V and 2 bases from J, the gap between germline ends came to 13 bases. Germline lookup yields CDR1 WNHNN and CDR2 SYGVQD (reference sequence). The CDR3: CASSEGFGAAYNEQFF. The CDR3 nucleotides read TGCGCCAGCAGTGAGGGGTTTGGGGCAGCCTACAATGAGCAGTTCTTC.

CDR3 nucleotides: TGTGCCAGAGCTGCTAGCGGCTACAATGAGCAGTTCTTC. Its protein is CARAASGYNEQFF. The J gene is TRBJ2-1, the V gene TRBV19; 7 nucleotides match TRBD2. CDR1 is LNHDA and CDR2 is SQIVND in the germline V gene (reference sequence). This CDR3 has 13 amino acids. The trim removed 9 bases at V and 3 bases at J, leaving 5 bases unmatched.

The chain uses TRBV4-1 and TRBJ1-1; perhaps TRBD1 as D (5 bases). CDR3 length equals 15 residues. Germline assignment: CDR1 MGHRA and CDR2 YSYEKL. V gave up 4 bases and J gave up 1 base, with 13 bases separating them. CDR3 DNA: TGCGCCAGCAGCCCATCGACTGACAGGAACACTGAAGCTTTCTTT. This gives the protein CASSPSTDRNTEAFF.

The V and J genes are TRBV29-1 and TRBJ2-7; D might be TRBD1 (6 bases). This CDR3 contains 12 residues. Between the trimmed V and J ends, which lost 5 bases and 1 base, there was a span of 9 bases. The germline V gene encodes CDR1 SQVTM and CDR2 ANQGSEA. DNA for the CDR3: TGCAGCGTTTTCACAGGGTCCTACGAGCAGTACTTC. It codes for CSVFTGSYEQYF.

This chain links TRBV28 with TRBJ1-2; 7 bases agree with TRBD1. V dropped 3 bases and J dropped 7; count of bases not matched to a gene: 8. The CDR3 is 14 amino acids. CDR1 MDHEN and CDR2 SYDVKM come from the germline V gene. CDR3 bases: TGTGCCAGCAGTTTGGGGCAGGGGGTAGGTGGCTACACCTTC. It codes for CASSLGQGVGGYTF.